The rows below give T cell receptor beta chains drawn from one sample of a study of cytomegalovirus exposure and HLA in healthy donors. TCRdb's table, derived via immunoSEQ multiplex PCR, lists solely in-frame clones and lacks some. This sample carries 100,000 or so clones, 75% to 85% of them seen once, and the ten largest clones take 5% to 6.5%. Sequenced input: PBMCs. Every receptor here comes from a man between 18 and 35 years old in good health and CMV-seronegative. CDR3s include the opening cysteine and the closing phenylalanine or tryptophan. A D gene is named only where the DNA matches it firmly. Not all rows give a size; the values are once, few, many and, for expanded clones, a class.

v_call	clone_size	d_call	j_call	cdr3_aa	cdr3_nt
TRBV19	NA	NA	TRBJ2-1	CASSIEGGRNNEQFF	TGTGCCAGTAGTATAGAGGGGGGGCGAAACAATGAGCAGTTCTTC
TRBV19	NA	NA	TRBJ2-7	CASSTLQGYEQYF	TGTGCCAGTAGTACGCTACAGGGATACGAGCAGTACTTC
TRBV11-2	medium-sized	NA	TRBJ2-7	CASSLNRNAPSYEQYF	TGTGCCAGCAGCTTAAACAGGAACGCCCCCTCCTACGAGCAGTACTTC
TRBV11-2	NA	NA	TRBJ1-1	CASSFTGAEAFF	TGTGCCAGCAGCTTCACAGGCGCTGAAGCTTTCTTT
TRBV30	NA	TRBD1	TRBJ2-2	CAWHRGTGELFF	TGTGCCTGGCACAGGGGCACCGGGGAGCTGTTTTTT
TRBV6-1	NA	TRBD1	TRBJ2-6	CASTQGASGANVLTF	TGTGCCAGCACCCAGGGGGCCTCTGGGGCCAACGTCCTGACTTTC
TRBV7-2	NA	NA	TRBJ1-1	CASSLKQMNTEAFF	TGTGCCAGCAGCTTGAAGCAAATGAACACTGAAGCTTTCTTT
TRBV29-1	few	NA	TRBJ2-1	CSVDANEQFF	TGCAGCGTTGATGCGAATGAGCAGTTCTTC
TRBV7-2	NA	NA	TRBJ2-7	CASSSRGRDEQYF	TGTGCCAGCAGCTCCCGGGGAAGGGACGAGCAGTACTTC
TRBV5-4	once	TRBD1	TRBJ2-7	CASSIGTAYEQYF	TGTGCCAGCAGCATCGGGACAGCCTACGAGCAGTACTTC
TRBV27	NA	NA	TRBJ1-1	CASSLSGGRTEAFF	TGTGCCAGCAGTTTGTCTGGAGGGCGGACTGAAGCTTTCTTT
TRBV28	NA	TRBD2	TRBJ2-7	CASSVRRLAGGLDTSYEQYF	TGTGCCAGCAGTGTAAGAAGACTAGCGGGAGGTCTAGATACTTCCTACGAGCAGTACTTC
TRBV7-2	NA	TRBD2	TRBJ2-1	CASSLVLTSGSYNEQFF	TGTGCCAGCAGCTTAGTACTGACTAGCGGGAGCTACAATGAGCAGTTCTTC
TRBV28	NA	TRBD2	TRBJ2-7	CASSSSGRARSYEQYF	TGTGCCAGCAGTTCTAGCGGGAGGGCCAGATCCTACGAGCAGTACTTC
TRBV5-1	NA	TRBD2	TRBJ2-7	CASSLEGSGISYEQYF	TGCGCCAGCAGCTTGGAGGGTAGCGGGATCTCCTACGAGCAGTACTTC
TRBV7-8	NA	TRBD2	TRBJ2-1	CASSRRLAGGPLEQFF	TGTGCCAGCAGCCGAAGACTAGCGGGAGGCCCCCTTGAGCAGTTCTTC
TRBV9	NA	NA	TRBJ1-1	CASSPWAVPNTEAFF	TGTGCCAGCAGCCCTTGGGCCGTTCCGAACACTGAAGCTTTCTTT
TRBV5-1	NA	TRBD2	TRBJ2-5	CASSSWVAGLQETQYF	TGCGCCAGCAGCTCTTGGGTAGCGGGGTTACAAGAGACCCAGTACTTC
TRBV12-5	NA	TRBD2	TRBJ2-7	CASGAASGNQQYF	TGTGCTAGTGGCGCCGCTAGCGGGAATCAGCAGTACTTC
TRBV5-1	NA	NA	TRBJ1-2	CASSLDRDYGYTF	TGCGCCAGCAGCTTGGACAGGGACTATGGCTACACCTTC
TRBV2	NA	NA	TRBJ2-2	CASSDGGTGELFF	TGTGCCAGCAGTGATGGCGGAACCGGGGAGCTGTTTTTT
TRBV29-1	NA	NA	TRBJ2-7	CSVRGAGYEQYF	TGCAGCGTTCGGGGGGCAGGGTACGAGCAGTACTTC
TRBV30	NA	NA	TRBJ2-7	CAWSLQGYEQYF	TGTGCCTGGAGTTTACAGGGATACGAGCAGTACTTC
TRBV18	NA	TRBD1	TRBJ2-7	CASSSQIGQGDGGTYEQYF	TGTGCCAGCTCATCGCAAATCGGACAGGGAGACGGGGGCACCTACGAGCAGTACTTC
TRBV2	NA	TRBD1	TRBJ1-5	CASSRATGGAWNQPQHF	TGTGCCAGCAGTCGAGCTACAGGGGGCGCGTGGAATCAGCCCCAGCATTTT
TRBV27	NA	TRBD2	TRBJ2-5	CASSILAGGQKGTQYF	TGTGCCAGCAGTATCCTAGCGGGAGGCCAAAAAGGGACCCAGTACTTC
TRBV5-4	NA	TRBD1	TRBJ1-1	CASSPGQGAVNTEAFF	TGTGCCAGCTCCCCGGGACAGGGGGCCGTAAACACTGAAGCTTTCTTT
TRBV7-6	NA	TRBD1	TRBJ2-1	CASSLRQGSSYNEQFF	TGTGCCAGCAGCTTAAGACAGGGTAGCTCCTACAATGAGCAGTTCTTC
TRBV28	NA	NA	TRBJ2-7	CASSPARSGFRGSSYEQYF	TGTGCCAGCAGTCCCGCCCGCTCAGGTTTCAGGGGCAGCTCCTACGAGCAGTACTTC
TRBV7-9	NA	NA	TRBJ1-2	CASSLYSTGGGYTF	TGTGCCAGCAGCTTGTATTCCACCGGCGGTGGCTACACCTTC
TRBV6-6	NA	NA	TRBJ2-7	CASRQGSNREQYF	TGTGCCAGCAGGCAAGGGAGCAATCGCGAGCAGTACTTC
TRBV10-1	NA	TRBD1	TRBJ1-4	CASSGTGTAEKLFF	TGCGCCAGCAGTGGTACCGGGACAGCTGAAAAACTGTTTTTT
TRBV5-6	NA	NA	TRBJ1-2	CASSLSVEGAYGYTF	TGTGCCAGCAGCCTCTCTGTCGAGGGTGCGTATGGCTACACCTTC
TRBV5-1	NA	NA	TRBJ2-1	CASSSIGGNYNEQFF	TGCGCCAGCAGCTCGATTGGCGGGAACTACAATGAGCAGTTCTTC
TRBV7-2	NA	NA	TRBJ2-7	CASSPLQGYEQYF	TGTGCCAGCAGCCCCCTACAGGGTTACGAGCAGTACTTC
TRBV6-5	few	TRBD2	TRBJ2-2	CASSPLAGGPGELFF	TGTGCCAGCAGCCCACTAGCGGGAGGGCCCGGGGAGCTGTTTTTT
TRBV28	NA	NA	TRBJ2-2	CASSLVVGATGELFF	TGTGCCAGCAGTTTAGTTGTAGGGGCAACCGGGGAGCTGTTTTTT
TRBV6-5	NA	NA	TRBJ2-1	CASSYLVTINEQFF	TGTGCCAGCAGTTACTTGGTGACTATCAATGAGCAGTTCTTC
TRBV30	NA	TRBD1	TRBJ1-6	CAWSVDRGGNSPLHF	TGTGCCTGGAGTGTTGACAGGGGTGGTAATTCACCCCTCCACTTT
TRBV27	once	NA	TRBJ2-2	CASSLLEVGTGELFF	TGTGCCAGCAGCCTATTGGAGGTTGGCACCGGGGAGCTGTTTTTT
TRBV5-6	NA	NA	TRBJ2-7	CASSLGPEQYF	TGTGCCAGCAGCTTGGGGCCCGAGCAGTACTTC
TRBV7-3	NA	TRBD1	TRBJ1-1	CASSWTEQGAGTEAFF	TGTGCCAGCAGCTGGACTGAACAGGGGGCAGGGACTGAAGCTTTCTTT
TRBV6-5	once	TRBD1	TRBJ2-1	CASSGTANEQFF	TGTGCCAGCAGTGGGACAGCCAATGAGCAGTTCTTC
TRBV5-1	NA	TRBD2	TRBJ2-3	CASSFVSGSSTDTQYF	TGCGCCAGCAGCTTCGTTAGCGGGAGTAGCACAGATACGCAGTATTTT
TRBV5-1	NA	TRBD1	TRBJ1-2	CASSLVGAGGYYGYTF	TGCGCCAGCAGCTTGGTGGGCGCAGGGGGTTACTATGGCTACACCTTC
TRBV7-9	few	NA	TRBJ1-5	CASSSAYSNQPQHF	TGTGCCAGCAGCTCAGCATATAGCAATCAGCCCCAGCATTTT
TRBV13	NA	TRBD2	TRBJ2-7	CASRDRTSGYEQYF	TGTGCCAGCAGAGATCGGACTAGCGGATACGAGCAGTACTTC
TRBV27	NA	TRBD1	TRBJ1-1	CASSRRQGLNTEAFF	TGTGCCAGCAGTCGAAGACAGGGCCTGAACACTGAAGCTTTCTTT
TRBV9	NA	NA	TRBJ2-1	CASSVFGRDEQFF	TGTGCCAGCAGCGTATTCGGCCGGGATGAGCAGTTCTTC
TRBV9	NA	TRBD2	TRBJ2-1	CASSVGSGREYNEQFF	TGTGCCAGCAGCGTAGGCAGCGGGAGGGAGTACAATGAGCAGTTCTTC
TRBV28	NA	NA	TRBJ1-2	CASSLRGRIYGYTF	TGTGCCAGCAGCCTTAGGGGCAGGATCTATGGCTACACCTTC